This TCR beta chain was identified in a study of CD8 T cells in Susac syndrome. Germline lookup yields CDR1 LGHNT and CDR2 FRNRAP. The CDR3 has 16 residues. The V end lost 6 bases, the J end lost 2 bases, and 17 bases lay between the germline ends. CD8+ and CD4+ T cells from blood underwent TCR beta sequencing, which was carried out in a high-throughput format. The multiple sclerosis control cohort comprised treatment-naive individuals presenting with stable or active relapsing-remitting disease. cDNA came from roughly 0.53 to 1 ug RNA primed by random hexamers. Multiplex immunoSEQ PCR targeted 54 Vbeta and 13 Jbeta TCR beta segments. TCRdb ran MiXCR on the immunoSEQ multiplex PCR reads and lists one entry per CDR3 protein. The sample contains some 120,000 distinct CDR3 sequences, less than 95% of which appear only once.

The rearrangement uses TRBV12-5 and TRBJ1-5; D perhaps matches TRBD1 (5 bases). The sample comprised CD4+ T cells from PBMCs. The sequence came from a human donor with multiple sclerosis. DNA of the CDR3: TGTGCTAGTGGATGGGACCTGCCTAGGGGCAATCAGCCCCAGCATTTT. It codes for CASGWDLPRGNQPQHF.